The present entry profiles one TCR beta chain with its context. Its target is unknown. Second doses at about 4 or about 12 weeks were pooled. Trimming removed 0 bases from V and 4 bases from J, with 12 bases in between. Germline CDR1 is SGHDT and CDR2 is YYEEEE. There are 15 residues in the CDR3. This entry is derived from a study of T cell responses to AZD1222 COVID-19 vaccine. Study-wide results and limits: Among those given AZD1222, only five to seven were seropositive at baseline. Donors were mostly white British, more females; clonal diversity possibly underestimated. Reportedly, nearly half the spike-specific TCRs target unmutated variant regions.

Assay used: immunoSEQ multiplex PCR; TCRdb lists only in-frame clones, some missing. The sample comprises more than 95,000 clones, roughly 92% of which are singletons, and approximately 1.4% rests with the top ten. This rearrangement joins TRBV5-6 to TRBJ2-3, with no clear D. The clonotype was recovered from an adult who received the AZD1222 COVID-19 vaccine. Sequenced here: peripheral blood, sampled 28 days after the second AZD1222 dose. The CDR3 reads CASSLGVNSADTQYF. The CDR3 bases are TGTGCCAGCAGCTTGGGAGTAAACAGCGCAGATACGCAGTATTTT.